The clone carrying this T cell receptor (beta chain) was counted a few times. The target antigen is unknown. This specimen comes from a study of CD8 T cells in ankylosing spondylitis. 5'-RACE, quantitative and with molecular barcodes, yielded the TCR beta libraries. TCRdb re-called the 5' RACE reads through MiXCR, storing one row per CDR3 protein. Here the sample spans 350,000 to 450,000 distinct CDR3 sequences, approximately 22% being singletons. Overall study findings and caveats: Among TCR beta sequences, a motif of 7 to 9 highly homologous variants appeared characteristic of ankylosing spondylitis blood.

V was trimmed by 3 bases and J by 0 bases, leaving 8 bases between them. Germline lookup yields CDR1 ENHRY and CDR2 SYGVKD. The length of the CDR3 is 14 residues. Specimen: blood, either unsorted or a sorted T cell fraction (not recorded which). The origin of this receptor is a male donor with ankylosing spondylitis or in good health (not recorded which). The V call is TRBV10-3, the J call TRBJ1-1; D unresolved. DNA for the CDR3: TGTGCCATCAGTGACGGGGTAATGAACACTGAAGCTTTCTTT. Translated: CAISDGVMNTEAFF.